Below are 17 T cell receptor beta chains sequenced from a single sample in a study of blood T cells in healthy people across ages. A J-beta primer mix and a sample-barcoded 5' primer were used in a second PCR of about 7 to 12 cycles. TCRdb redid the calling of the 5' RACE reads with MiXCR, one entry per CDR3 protein. Among around 780,000 distinct CDR3 sequences listed, roughly 56% were seen once. Specimen: blood. Every receptor here comes from a man aged 35 to 55 in good health.

The rearrangement links TRBV6-5 to TRBJ2-5, with D possibly called TRBD1 or TRBD2 (6 bases each). The ends were cut back, 0 bases at V and 4 bases at J, with 9 bases in the middle. The CDR3 is 14 amino acids. Germline V gives CDR1 MNHEY, CDR2 SVGAGI. The CDR3 protein is CASSYSKGGETQYF. The CDR3 nucleotides read TGTGCCAGCAGTTACTCGAAGGGGGGAGAGACCCAGTACTTC.

The chain couples TRBV4-2 to TRBJ1-1; no definite D call. Trimming took off 1 base at V and 0 bases at J, with 6 bases between the two ends. Germline values: CDR1 LGHNA, CDR2 YNFKEQ. The CDR3 has 14 amino acids. The CDR3 is CASSQGALNTEAFF. The CDR3 bases are TGTGCCAGCAGCCAAGGAGCCTTGAACACTGAAGCTTTCTTT.

J is TRBJ1-1 and V is TRBV5-1; D gene ambiguous. The CDR3 consists of 13 residues. V was cut by 1 base and J by 4 bases, with 8 bases left in between. Looked up from germline, CDR1 is SGHRS and CDR2 is YFSETQ. In nucleotides, the CDR3 is TGCGCCAGCAGCTTGCACACTCCCACTGAAGCTTTCTTT. It yields the protein CASSLHTPTEAFF.

This chain uses TRBV4-1 with TRBJ2-3, with D perhaps assigned TRBD1 or TRBD2 (5 bases each). Germline CDR1 is MGHRA and CDR2 is YSYEKL. V dropped 1 base and J dropped 4 bases, with 12 bases sitting between them. The CDR3 is made up of 15 amino acids. In DNA, the CDR3 is TGCGCCAGCAGCCAAGCATTGAGGGGTGCAGATACGCAGTATTTT. Translation: CASSQALRGADTQYF.

This clonotype has a single count. The gene calls are TRBV7-2 and TRBJ2-3; D is unresolved. V lost 1 base and J lost 4, with 12 bases in between. Germline values: CDR1 SGHTA, CDR2 FQGNSA. CDR3 size: 15 residues. The CDR3 DNA is TGTGCCAGCAGCTTAGGTTCATCCCCCGCAGATACGCAGTATTTT. Its translation: CASSLGSSPADTQYF.

J is TRBJ2-7 and V is TRBV12-3 or TRBV12-4; TRBD2 might be the D (6 bases). The J call may not be correct, given that the DNA end is closer to TRBJ2-5. The CDR3 contains 13 residues. The CDR3 here is CASSFGGWETQYF. CDR3 coding DNA: TGTGCCAGCAGTTTTGGGGGGTGGGAGACCCAGTACTTC.

J is TRBJ1-2 and V is TRBV7-2; 7 nucleotides line up with TRBD1. The V and J ends lost 1 base and 4 bases, in that order; junction bases with no gene match: 12. CDR1 SGHTA and CDR2 FQGNSA come from the germline V gene. CDR3 length: 17 amino acids. The CDR3 protein is CASSLGATGAGLYGYTF. The DNA of the CDR3 is TGTGCCAGCAGCTTAGGGGCAACAGGGGCCGGACTCTATGGCTACACCTTC.

The J gene is TRBJ2-5, the V gene TRBV7-9, with D tentatively TRBD2 (5 bases). Matching the DNA end better, TRBJ2-7 makes the J call doubtful. The CDR3 consists of 11 residues. CDR1 is SEHNR, CDR2 FQNEAQ, per germline (reference sequence). In DNA, the CDR3 is TGTGCCAGCAGCCCGGACTTCGAGCAGTACTTC. Translation: CASSPDFEQYF.

The rearrangement links TRBV3-1 to TRBJ2-5; the D gene is possibly TRBD2 (6 bases). Trimming left V 3 bases short and J 5 bases short, with 22 bases between. Germline values: CDR1 LGHDT, CDR2 YNNKEL (reference sequence). CDR3 length equals 17 residues. The CDR3 is CASSHGPTSPEFETQYF. The CDR3 nucleotides are TGTGCCAGCAGCCATGGACCGACTAGTCCGGAATTTGAGACCCAGTACTTC.

V and J are TRBV9 and TRBJ1-6; D gene unclear. Germline V lookup: CDR1 SGDLS, CDR2 YYNGEE. Trimming removed 0 bases at V and 8 bases at J, with 9 bases between. The CDR3 has 14 residues. This chain's CDR3 is CASSVGREDSPLHF. The CDR3 DNA is TGTGCCAGCAGCGTAGGAAGGGAGGATTCACCCCTCCACTTT. Supplemented by reference TRBV9 and TRBJ1-6, the full variable domain reads DSGVTQTPKHLITATGQRVTLRCSPRSGDLSVYWYQQSLDQGLQFLIQYYNGEERAKGNILERFSAQQFPDLHSELNLSSLELGDSALYFCASSVGREDSPLHFGNGTRLTVT.

The V and J genes are TRBV24-1 and TRBJ2-5; TRBD2 agrees at 7 bases. The V and J ends lost 3 bases and 4 bases, in that order; junction bases with no gene match: 4. There are 14 residues in the CDR3. Germline assignment: CDR1 KGHDR and CDR2 SFDVKD. DNA for the CDR3: TGTGCCACCAGTGATGGGGGAGGGAGAGAGACCCAGTACTTC. Translation gives CATSDGGGRETQYF.

The genes are TRBV2 and TRBJ2-5; 10 bases align to TRBD2. V trimming: 8 bases; J trimming: 3 bases; junction bases outside the gene matches: 9. The CDR3 extends over 15 amino acids. Germline loops: CDR1 SNHLY, CDR2 FYNNEI. CDR3 sequence: CASWKVAGGEETQYF. The CDR3 DNA follows: TGTGCCAGCTGGAAAGTAGCGGGGGGAGAAGAGACCCAGTACTTC. The full variable domain, rest sourced from reference TRBV2 and TRBJ2-5, is EPEVTQTPSHQVTQMGQEVILRCVPISNHLYFYWYRQILGQKVEFLVSFYNNEISEKSEIFDDQFSVERPDGSNFTLKIRSTKLEDSAMYFCASWKVAGGEETQYFGPGTRLLVL.

The V and J genes are TRBV2 and TRBJ2-4; tentatively, D is TRBD2 (6 bases). This CDR3 has 14 amino acids. The germline V and J ends were trimmed by 6 bases and 13 bases, with 22 bases remaining between them. Germline V gene data show CDR1 as SNHLY and CDR2 as FYNNEI. The CDR3 loop reads CASSAGTLTFGQYF. Written as DNA, the CDR3 is TGTGCCAGCAGCGCCGGGACTCTTACTTTCGGGCAGTACTTC.

As concerns this clonotype: Germline and junction disagree at one end, which may indicate a read error. The chain links TRBV20-1 to TRBJ2-7, with 9 bases that match TRBD1. The end of the DNA fits TRBJ2-1 better, so the J call may be wrong. This CDR3 is 15 amino acids long. From germline, CDR1 is DFQATT and CDR2 SNEGSKA (reference sequence). In DNA, the CDR3 is TGCAGTGCCAGAGGACAGGGGACACACCACGATGAGCAGTTCTTC. It translates to CSARGQGTHHDEQFF.

In DNA, the CDR3 is TGTGCCAGCAGCGTCGGGACAGGGGTTGTTTACGAGCAGTACTTC. This sequence encodes CASSVGTGVVYEQYF. The V and J genes are TRBV7-8 and TRBJ2-5; TRBD1 agrees at 10 bases. The end of the DNA aligns better with TRBJ2-7, so the J call may be wrong. CDR1 is SGHVS and CDR2 is FQNEAQ in the germline V gene. The CDR3 is made up of 15 amino acids.

CDR3 residues: CASNDGGGTEAFF. In nucleotides, the CDR3 is TGCGCCAGCAACGACGGAGGGGGGACTGAAGCTTTCTTT. The chain has TRBV5-1 and TRBJ1-1, with a tentative D call TRBD1 (6 bases). The V gene's germline CDR1 is SGHRS and CDR2 YFSETQ. This CDR3 has 13 residues. The V end lost 6 bases, the J end lost 5 bases, and 14 bases lay between the germline ends.

V and J are TRBV20-1 and TRBJ1-4; tentatively, D is TRBD1 (5 bases). Trimming shortened V by 1 base and J by 5 bases, and 17 bases separated the two germline ends. The CDR3 has 16 residues. Germline-derived CDR1 and CDR2 are DFQATT and SNEGSKA (reference sequence). The CDR3 nucleotides are TGCAGTGCTAGAGTATGGGGGGAGCGGGACAATGAAAAACTGTTTTTT. It specifies CSARVWGERDNEKLFF.